Listed below are T cell receptor beta chains from one sample, sequenced in a study of T-cell memory formation after mild COVID-19. TCRdb fed the 5' RACE reads into MiXCR, producing one record per CDR3 protein. The sample contains about 290,000 distinct CDR3 sequences, roughly 15% of which appear only once. Material for sequencing was PBMCs or a T cell subset sorted from them (not recorded which). The receptors derive from a young man who had mild COVID-19 (a few samples of this study predate the infection). Cell type and time point are not known. Each CDR3 is given with its conserved first and last residue. A D gene is named only where the DNA matches it firmly. Size is stated for part of the rows, as once, few or many counts, or as a class when the clone is expanded.

-,TRBD1,TRBJ2-7,TRBV6-5,CASSRTGVTYEQYF,TGTGCCAGCAGCCGGACAGGGGTGACCTACGAGCAGTACTTC
-,TRBD1,TRBJ1-1,TRBV7-9,CASSSSTGVRLKAFF,TGTGCCAGCAGCTCGTCTACAGGGGTTCGGCTCAAAGCTTTCTTT
few,TRBD1,TRBJ2-1,TRBV9,CASSVGGTGFNEQFF,TGTGCCAGCAGCGTAGGCGGGACAGGGTTCAATGAGCAGTTCTTC
-,-,TRBJ1-6,TRBV18,CASSQTPFGASSYNSPLHF,TGTGCCAGCTCACAAACTCCTTTCGGGGCAAGCTCCTATAATTCACCCCTCCACTTT
-,-,TRBJ2-7,TRBV7-9,CASAQARSIYEQYF,TGTGCCAGCGCTCAGGCCCGGTCAATCTACGAGCAGTACTTC
-,-,TRBJ2-5,TRBV9,CASSVEGTGVETQYF,TGTGCCAGCAGCGTAGAAGGTACGGGGGTAGAGACCCAGTACTTC
-,-,TRBJ1-1,TRBV7-9,CASSFQGENTEAFF,TGTGCCAGCAGCTTTCAGGGCGAGAACACTGAAGCTTTCTTT
-,TRBD1,TRBJ1-1,TRBV7-8,CASSPRDREATEAFF,TGTGCCAGCAGCCCCAGGGACAGGGAGGCCACTGAAGCTTTCTTT
few,-,TRBJ2-7,TRBV30,CAWSVGAGYSYEQYF,TGTGCCTGGAGTGTAGGGGCAGGGTACTCCTACGAGCAGTACTTC
-,-,TRBJ2-2,TRBV5-1,CASSNPADTGELFF,TGCGCCAGCAGCAACCCGGCCGACACCGGGGAGCTGTTTTTT
-,-,TRBJ1-1,TRBV29-1,CSVDDGHTEAFF,TGCAGCGTTGATGACGGGCACACTGAAGCTTTCTTT
-,-,TRBJ1-2,TRBV24-1,CATSDPGYGYTF,TGTGCCACCAGTGATCCAGGGTATGGCTACACCTTC
-,-,TRBJ1-1,TRBV18,CASSPRRDNTEAFF,TGTGCCAGCTCACCACGGAGAGACAACACTGAAGCTTTCTTT
-,TRBD2,TRBJ2-3,TRBV12-3/TRBV12-4,CASSPRDGGAGTDTQYF,TGTGCCAGCAGTCCGAGGGACGGGGGGGCCGGTACAGATACGCAGTATTTT
many,-,TRBJ2-7,TRBV5-1,CASSFLLETGPYEQYF,TGCGCCAGCAGCTTTCTCCTGGAGACAGGACCCTACGAGCAGTACTTC
few,-,TRBJ2-2,TRBV4-3,CASSQGGWRYTGELFF,TGCGCCAGCAGCCAAGGAGGATGGCGTTACACCGGGGAGCTGTTTTTT
few,-,TRBJ2-3,TRBV6-6,CASTPAGPSTDTQYF,TGTGCCAGCACCCCTGCGGGACCTAGCACAGATACGCAGTATTTT
few,TRBD1,TRBJ1-6,TRBV12-3/TRBV12-4,CASSLRAEAGGRSPLHF,TGTGCCAGCAGTTTGAGAGCAGAGGCAGGGGGACGTTCACCCCTCCACTTT
once,-,TRBJ2-3,TRBV27,CASSLLGSTDTQYF,TGTGCCAGCAGTTTACTGGGGAGCACAGATACGCAGTATTTT
few,TRBD1,TRBJ2-1,TRBV24-1,CATSRTGNNEQFF,TGTGCCACCAGTAGGACAGGGAACAATGAGCAGTTCTTC
-,-,TRBJ2-6,TRBV24-1,CATTDGSGANVLTF,TGTGCCACCACTGACGGGTCTGGGGCCAACGTCCTGACTTTC
many,TRBD2,TRBJ2-2,TRBV5-1,CASSLAAGGTGELFF,TGCGCCAGCAGCTTGGCCGCCGGGGGGACCGGGGAGCTGTTTTTT
-,-,TRBJ1-1,TRBV15,CATSSYTEAFF,TGTGCCACCAGCAGCTACACTGAAGCTTTCTTT
-,TRBD1,TRBJ1-6,TRBV20-1,CSARDLGQYSPLHF,TGCAGTGCTAGAGATCTGGGACAGTATTCACCCCTCCACTTT
-,-,TRBJ1-2,TRBV7-9,CASSPRTDYTNYGYTF,TGTGCCAGCAGCCCGCGGACAGATTACACTAACTATGGCTACACCTTC
-,-,TRBJ2-5,TRBV5-1,CASKSFLGEQGIGETQYF,TGCGCCAGCAAAAGCTTTCTGGGCGAACAGGGAATCGGGGAGACCCAGTACTTC
few,TRBD2,TRBJ2-1,TRBV6-5,CASSYGGGPINEQFF,TGTGCCAGCAGTTACGGCGGGGGGCCCATCAATGAGCAGTTCTTC
-,TRBD1,TRBJ2-5,TRBV5-1,CASSLTQQGATETQYF,TGCGCCAGCAGCTTGACACAACAGGGGGCTACGGAGACCCAGTACTTC
-,TRBD1,TRBJ1-2,TRBV7-2,CASSLNDRGSGYTF,TGTGCCAGCAGCTTAAATGACAGGGGCAGTGGCTACACCTTC
few,TRBD2,TRBJ2-1,TRBV7-6,CASSLKVWLAGGNNEQFF,TGTGCCAGCAGCTTAAAAGTCTGGCTAGCGGGGGGTAACAATGAGCAGTTCTTC
-,-,TRBJ1-6,TRBV5-1,CASSRDANSPLHF,TGCGCCAGCAGCCGCGACGCGAATTCACCCCTCCACTTT
few,-,TRBJ2-7,TRBV11-2,CASSLGKYEQYF,TGTGCCAGCAGCTTAGGGAAGTACGAGCAGTACTTC
-,-,TRBJ1-6,TRBV15,CATSMTHEESPLHF,TGTGCCACCAGCATGACGCACGAGGAGTCACCCCTCCACTTT
-,-,TRBJ1-1,TRBV6-2/TRBV6-3,CASAPEGKGNTEAFF,TGTGCCAGCGCCCCGGAGGGGAAAGGAAACACTGAAGCTTTCTTT
-,TRBD2,TRBJ2-7,TRBV7-2,CASSLEYPSGGAYEQYF,TGTGCCAGCAGCTTAGAATATCCCAGCGGGGGGGCCTACGAGCAGTACTTC
many,TRBD2,TRBJ2-1,TRBV11-2,CASSPLLLGTSRPYNEQFF,TGTGCCAGCAGCCCACTATTATTGGGGACTAGTCGGCCCTACAATGAGCAGTTCTTC
-,-,TRBJ1-3,TRBV5-1,CASSLEGPSSGNTIYF,TGCGCCAGCAGCTTGGAGGGACCGAGCTCTGGAAACACCATATATTTT
-,-,TRBJ2-5,TRBV6-2/TRBV6-3,CASGKGEAVQETQYF,TGTGCCAGCGGTAAAGGGGAAGCGGTTCAAGAGACCCAGTACTTC
few,-,TRBJ2-7,TRBV5-5,CASRGSSYEQYF,TGTGCCAGCAGAGGTTCAAGTTACGAGCAGTACTTC
-,-,TRBJ2-5,TRBV5-1,CASSLDEVQETQYF,TGCGCCAGCAGCTTGGATGAGGTCCAAGAGACCCAGTACTTC